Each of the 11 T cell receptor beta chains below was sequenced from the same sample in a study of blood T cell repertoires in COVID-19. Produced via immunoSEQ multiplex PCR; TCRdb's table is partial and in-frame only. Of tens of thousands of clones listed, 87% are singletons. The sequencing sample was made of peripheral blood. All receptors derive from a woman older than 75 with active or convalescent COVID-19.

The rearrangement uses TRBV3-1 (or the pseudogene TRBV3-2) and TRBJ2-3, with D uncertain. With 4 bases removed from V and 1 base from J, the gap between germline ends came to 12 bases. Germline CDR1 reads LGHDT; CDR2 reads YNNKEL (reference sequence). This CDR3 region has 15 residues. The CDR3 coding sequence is TGTGCCAGCAGCCGAATAAGCGCACGCACAGATACGCAGTATTTT. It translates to CASSRISARTDTQYF.

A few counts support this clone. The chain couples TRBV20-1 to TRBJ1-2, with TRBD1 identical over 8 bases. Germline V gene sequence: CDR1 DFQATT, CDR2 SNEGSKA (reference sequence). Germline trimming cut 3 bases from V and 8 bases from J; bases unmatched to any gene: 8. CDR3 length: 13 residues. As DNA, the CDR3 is TGCAGTGCTAGTTATAGGACAGGGTCCGGCTACACCTTC. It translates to CSASYRTGSGYTF.

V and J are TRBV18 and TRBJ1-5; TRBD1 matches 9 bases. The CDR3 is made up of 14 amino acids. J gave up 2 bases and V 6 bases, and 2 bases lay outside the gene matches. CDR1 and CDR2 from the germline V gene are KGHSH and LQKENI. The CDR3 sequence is CASSRTGGNQPQHF. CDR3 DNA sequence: TGTGCCAGCTCCCGGACAGGGGGCAATCAGCCCCAGCATTTT.

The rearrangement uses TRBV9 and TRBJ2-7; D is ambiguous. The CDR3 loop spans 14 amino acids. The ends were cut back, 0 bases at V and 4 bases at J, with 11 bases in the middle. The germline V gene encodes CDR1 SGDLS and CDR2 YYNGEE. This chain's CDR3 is CASSVVGYGYEQYF. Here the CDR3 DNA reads TGTGCCAGCAGCGTAGTTGGGTACGGGTACGAGCAGTACTTC.

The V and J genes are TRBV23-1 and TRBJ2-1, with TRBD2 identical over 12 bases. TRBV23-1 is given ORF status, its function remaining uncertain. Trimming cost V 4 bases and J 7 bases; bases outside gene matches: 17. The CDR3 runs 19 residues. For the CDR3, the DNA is TGCGCCAGCAGTCCAAGGACTAGCGGGGATAGTTCCACCGGGAATGAGCAGTTCTTC. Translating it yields CASSPRTSGDSSTGNEQFF.

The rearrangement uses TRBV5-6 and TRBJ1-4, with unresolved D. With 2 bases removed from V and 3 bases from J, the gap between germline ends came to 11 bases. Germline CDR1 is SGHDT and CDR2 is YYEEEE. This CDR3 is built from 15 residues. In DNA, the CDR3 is TGTGCCAGCAGCTTTAGAGACGGGGCTAATGAAAAACTGTTTTTT. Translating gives CASSFRDGANEKLFF.

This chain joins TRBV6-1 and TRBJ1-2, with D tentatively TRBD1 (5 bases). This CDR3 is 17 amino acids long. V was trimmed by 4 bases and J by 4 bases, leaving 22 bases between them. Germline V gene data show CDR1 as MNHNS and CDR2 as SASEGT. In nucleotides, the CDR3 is TGTGCCAGCAGTGGACCCGGGACGGCTAAGGGAGGCTATGGCTACACCTTC. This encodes CASSGPGTAKGGYGYTF.

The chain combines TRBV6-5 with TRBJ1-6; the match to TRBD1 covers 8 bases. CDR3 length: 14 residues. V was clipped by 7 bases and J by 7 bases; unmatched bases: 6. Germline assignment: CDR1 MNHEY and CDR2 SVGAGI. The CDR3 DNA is TGTGCCAGCACCTTGGGACAGGCAAATTCACCCCTCCACTTT. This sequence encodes CASTLGQANSPLHF.

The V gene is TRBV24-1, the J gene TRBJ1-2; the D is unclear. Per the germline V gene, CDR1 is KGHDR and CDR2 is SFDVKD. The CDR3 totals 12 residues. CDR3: CALRGANYGYTF. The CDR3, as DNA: TGTGCTTTGCGGGGAGCTAACTATGGCTACACCTTC.

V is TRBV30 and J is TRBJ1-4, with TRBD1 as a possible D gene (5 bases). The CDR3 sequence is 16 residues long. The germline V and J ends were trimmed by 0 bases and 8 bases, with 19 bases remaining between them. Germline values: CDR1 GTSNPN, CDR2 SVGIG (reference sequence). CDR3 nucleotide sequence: TGTGCCTGGAGTGTACGAGCTGGAGGGGAGAGAGAAAAACTGTTTTTT. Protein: CAWSVRAGGEREKLFF. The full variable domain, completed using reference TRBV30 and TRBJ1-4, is SQTIHQWPATLVQPVGSPLSLECTVEGTSNPNLYWYRQAAGRGLQLLFYSVGIGQISSEVPQNLSASRPQDRQFILSSKKLLLSDSGFYLCAWSVRAGGEREKLFFGSGTQLSVL.

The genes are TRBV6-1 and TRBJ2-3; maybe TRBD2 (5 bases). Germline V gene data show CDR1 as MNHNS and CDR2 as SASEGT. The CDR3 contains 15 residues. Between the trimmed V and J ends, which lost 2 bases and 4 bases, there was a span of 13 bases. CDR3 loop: CASSERLRAPDTQYF. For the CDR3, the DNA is TGTGCCAGCAGTGAAAGATTGCGGGCCCCAGATACGCAGTATTTT.